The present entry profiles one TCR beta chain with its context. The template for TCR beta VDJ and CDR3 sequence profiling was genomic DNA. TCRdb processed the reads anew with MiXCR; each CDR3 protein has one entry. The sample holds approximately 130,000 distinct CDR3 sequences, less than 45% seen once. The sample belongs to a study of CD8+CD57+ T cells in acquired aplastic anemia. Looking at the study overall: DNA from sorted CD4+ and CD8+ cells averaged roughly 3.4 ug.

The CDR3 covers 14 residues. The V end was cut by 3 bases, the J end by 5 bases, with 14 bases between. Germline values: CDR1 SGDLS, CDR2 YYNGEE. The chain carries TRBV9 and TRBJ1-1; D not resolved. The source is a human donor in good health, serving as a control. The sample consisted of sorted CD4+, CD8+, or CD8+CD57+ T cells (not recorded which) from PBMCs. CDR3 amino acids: CASSDGPPGTEAFF. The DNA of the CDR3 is TGTGCCAGCAGCGACGGACCTCCTGGGACTGAAGCTTTCTTT.